This T cell receptor beta chain was recovered during a study of technical replicates of blood from a few donors. Here immunoSEQ multiplex PCR was the method, and the copy in TCRdb shows in-frame clones only, minus some. Found here are about 72,000 clones, just under 95% of them singletons; the top ten hold approximately 0.4%. Per the germline V gene, CDR1 is MNHEY and CDR2 is SMNVEV (reference sequence). The CDR3 contains 16 residues. The junction had 8 bases not matched to a gene; V was cut back by 5 bases and J by 3 bases. The genes are TRBV27 and TRBJ2-1; 9 bases map to TRBD2. The TCR originated in a human donor in good health. The sample was T cells isolated from PBMCs. CDR3 nucleotides: TGTGCCAGCAGTAAACTAGCGGGTGACGACTACAATGAGCAGTTCTTC. Translated: CASSKLAGDDYNEQFF.